This T cell receptor beta chain appears in the sequencing data of a study of CD8 T cells in ankylosing spondylitis. Study results and caveats: Relatively scarce in peripheral blood, disease-linked clones were CD8+. Significant enrichment of disease-linked clones was reportedly seen in matched ankylosing spondylitis synovial fluid. Earlier work had already found some motif variants in reactive arthritis synovial fluid and blood.

Note on this clonotype: The antigen is not known.

One entry per CDR3 protein, called by TCRdb with MiXCR from the 5' RACE reads. This table has roughly 160,000 distinct CDR3 sequences, 9.8% appearing once. Sequencing used blood, either unsorted or a sorted T cell fraction (not recorded which). The TCR originated in a female donor with ankylosing spondylitis or in good health (not recorded which).

CDR3 protein: CATNSTVGSRTGELFF. The DNA for the CDR3 is TGTGCCACAAACTCGACCGTAGGTAGCCGGACCGGGGAGCTGTTTTTT. The genes are TRBV24-1 and TRBJ2-2; D unresolved. V lost 10 bases, J lost 5 bases, and 22 bases lay in between. The germline V gene encodes CDR1 KGHDR and CDR2 SFDVKD. This CDR3 has 16 amino acids.